This passage covers 19 T cell receptor beta chains from one sample sequenced in a study of T cell responses to AZD1222 COVID-19 vaccine. Assay used: immunoSEQ multiplex PCR; TCRdb lists only in-frame clones, some missing. The sample includes about 120,000 clones, around 87% of them seen just once. Sequencing was performed on peripheral blood, taken on day 0 of AZD1222 vaccination. These receptors came from an adult in good health.

The chain combines TRBV10-2 with TRBJ2-2, with D perhaps matching TRBD1 (6 bases). The CDR3 length is 14 residues. Germline loops: CDR1 WSHSY, CDR2 SAAADI. V was cut by 9 bases and J by 2 bases, with 13 bases left in between. CDR3 protein: CASHRVGNTGELFF. Written as DNA, the CDR3 is TGCGCCAGTCACAGGGTGGGAAACACCGGGGAGCTGTTTTTT.

This clone was seen only once. This CDR3 reads CASSQAQTRAGTDTQYF. The CDR3 DNA reads TGTGCCAGCAGCCAAGCGCAAACTAGAGCGGGCACAGATACGCAGTATTTT. This chain joins TRBV4-2 and TRBJ2-3, with D possibly matching TRBD2 (5 bases). Trimming shortened V by 1 base and J by 1 base, and 15 bases separated the two germline ends. The CDR3 covers 17 residues. Germline CDR1 is LGHNA and CDR2 is YNFKEQ.

Comments on this clone: At the DNA level, this CDR3 is encoded by other sequences in the same sample as well. This rearrangement joins TRBV30 to TRBJ1-2; no clear D. The CDR3 extends over 12 amino acids. Germline CDR1 reads GTSNPN; CDR2 reads SVGIG (reference sequence). V dropped 2 bases and J dropped 8 bases, with 12 bases sitting between them. The CDR3 protein is CAWSLGVGGYTF. In DNA, the CDR3 is TGTGCCTGGAGTCTCGGGGTGGGAGGCTACACCTTC.

The genes are TRBV18 and TRBJ2-7; D possibly uses TRBD1 or TRBD2 (5 bases each). From germline, CDR1 is KGHSH and CDR2 LQKENI. Trimming took off 3 bases at V and 5 bases at J, with 11 bases between the two ends. The CDR3 sequence is 13 residues long. CDR3 protein: CASSPRGKDEQYF. The CDR3 DNA is TGTGCCAGCTCACCTCGGGGCAAGGACGAGCAGTACTTC.

The table lists this clone with a count of one. V and J are TRBV3-1 (or the pseudogene TRBV3-2) and TRBJ1-6; D gene ambiguous. The CDR3 is 13 amino acids. Germline assignment: CDR1 LGHDT and CDR2 YNNKEL (reference sequence). The V end lost 3 bases, the J end lost 7 bases, and 7 bases lay between the germline ends. This CDR3 reads CASSHDLNSPLHF. The DNA of the CDR3 is TGTGCCAGCAGCCACGACCTCAATTCACCCCTCCACTTT.

The rearrangement uses TRBV2 and TRBJ2-5; 8 bases are shared with TRBD1. Germline CDR1 reads SNHLY; CDR2 reads FYNNEI. There are 14 residues in the CDR3. V shed 5 bases, J shed 4 bases, and the junction held 6 bases outside the gene matches. CDR3 coding DNA: TGTGCCAGCAGTAGGACAGGGATGATAGAGACCCAGTACTTC. It codes for CASSRTGMIETQYF.

The chain links TRBV2 to TRBJ1-1; possible D gene TRBD1, 6 bases. Germline V gene lookup returns CDR1 SNHLY and CDR2 FYNNEI. The CDR3 consists of 14 residues. V dropped 5 bases and J dropped 4 bases, with 14 bases sitting between them. CDR3 in DNA: TGTGCCAGCAGTTATGGGACCAGGGGCACTGAAGCTTTCTTT. Its protein product is CASSYGTRGTEAFF. The full variable domain, with the rest looked up from reference TRBV2 and TRBJ1-1, is EPEVTQTPSHQVTQMGQEVILRCVPISNHLYFYWYRQILGQKVEFLVSFYNNEISEKSEIFDDQFSVERPDGSNFTLKIRSTKLEDSAMYFCASSYGTRGTEAFFGQGTRLTVV.

This clone occurred once. This chain joins TRBV7-8 and TRBJ1-2; 7 bases match TRBD1. V lost 5 bases and J lost 3; bases outside the gene matches: 9. The V gene's germline CDR1 is SGHVS and CDR2 FQNEAQ. The CDR3 totals 15 residues. CDR3 sequence (DNA): TGTGCCAGCAGCAATACAGGGGTCGGCTACTATGGCTACACCTTC. Its translation: CASSNTGVGYYGYTF.

V and J are TRBV5-5 and TRBJ2-7; possible D gene TRBD1, 6 bases. The CDR3 length is 13 residues. Trimming removed 1 base at V and 4 bases at J, with 9 bases between. CDR1 and CDR2 from the germline V gene are SGHKS and YYEKEE (reference sequence). The CDR3 is CASSLRQGYEQYF. DNA of the CDR3: TGTGCCAGCAGCTTGAGGCAGGGGTACGAGCAGTACTTC.

The V and J genes are TRBV20-1 and TRBJ2-1, with D possibly matching TRBD1 (6 bases). The CDR3 consists of 14 residues. Trimming pared 3 bases from V and 2 bases from J, leaving 11 bases between. Per germline, CDR1 DFQATT and CDR2 SNEGSKA (reference sequence). The CDR3 sequence: CSASRGNAYNEQFF. The CDR3 DNA sequence: TGCAGTGCTAGTAGGGGGAATGCCTACAATGAGCAGTTCTTC.

The chain carries TRBV6-6 and TRBJ1-4; TRBD1 matches at 8 bases. The CDR3 covers 14 residues. The germline gives CDR1 MNHNY, CDR2 SVGAGI (reference sequence). V gave up 2 bases and J gave up 8 bases; unmatched junction bases: 4. The CDR3 loop is CASSYGQGGEKLFF. The CDR3 nucleotides read TGTGCCAGCAGTTACGGACAGGGAGGAGAAAAACTGTTTTTT.

The rearrangement links TRBV7-2 to TRBJ1-1; the D gene is possibly TRBD1 (5 bases). V was shortened by 1 base and J by 8 bases, with 20 bases between the two germline ends. Per germline, CDR1 SGHTA and CDR2 FQGNSA. The CDR3 spans 16 residues. The CDR3 here is CASSLGGWRGAWEAFF. The CDR3 coding sequence is TGTGCCAGCAGCTTAGGGGGGTGGCGGGGCGCGTGGGAAGCTTTCTTT.

This chain joins TRBV6-5 and TRBJ1-1, with TRBD1 matching 8 bases. The ends lost 6 bases at V and 0 bases at J; junction bases unmatched: 3. The CDR3 runs 14 residues. From germline, CDR1 is MNHEY and CDR2 SVGAGI. CDR3 amino acids: CASRSGGLNTEAFF. The CDR3 nucleotides are TGTGCCAGCAGGTCAGGGGGCTTGAACACTGAAGCTTTCTTT.

V gene TRBV6-5 combines with J gene TRBJ1-2; TRBD1 is a possible D gene (5 bases). Trimming took off 3 bases at V and 3 bases at J, with 17 bases between the two ends. Germline CDR1 is MNHEY and CDR2 is SVGAGI. The CDR3 is made up of 16 amino acids. The CDR3 DNA reads TGTGCCAGCAGTTATTCCGGGACCCAGGGCTACTATGGCTACACCTTC. This codes for CASSYSGTQGYYGYTF.

The CDR3 spells CASSLRESSYNSPLHF. The CDR3 DNA is TGTGCCAGCAGCTTGAGGGAGTCCTCCTATAATTCACCCCTCCACTTT. The rearrangement joins TRBV7-8 to TRBJ1-6; D gene unclear. The germline V gene encodes CDR1 SGHVS and CDR2 FQNEAQ. V shed 3 bases and J shed 0 bases, with 9 bases lying between them. The CDR3 sequence is 16 residues long.

The chain carries TRBV5-8 and TRBJ2-7; D remains unclear. The V gene's germline CDR1 is SGHTS and CDR2 YDEGEE. This CDR3 spans 11 amino acids. Trimming cost V 0 bases and J 6 bases, with 4 bases left between them. The CDR3 here is CASSLDIEQYF. The CDR3 region has the DNA TGTGCCAGCAGCTTGGACATCGAGCAGTACTTC.

The chain has TRBV10-3 and TRBJ2-1; 13 bases line up with TRBD2. Losses at the gene ends were 6 bases for V and 6 bases for J; bases not matched to a gene: 8. The CDR3 contains 16 residues. CDR1 and CDR2 (germline): ENHRY, SYGVKD. CDR3 DNA sequence: TGTGCCATCAGCGCAGGGACTAGCGGGGACTTCAATGAGCAGTTCTTC. Residues: CAISAGTSGDFNEQFF.

There are a few counts of this clone. V is TRBV3-1 (or the pseudogene TRBV3-2) and J is TRBJ1-2, with D perhaps matching TRBD1 (5 bases). CDR3 length equals 15 residues. Germline CDR1 LGHDT, CDR2 YNNKEL (reference sequence). Deletions cut 4 bases from V and 8 bases from J, with 20 bases between. CDR3 DNA sequence: TGTGCCAGCAGCCTCCTGGTGCGGGACCCAGGGGGCTACACCTTC. It encodes CASSLLVRDPGGYTF.

CDR3 sequence reads: CASASPSAGIYGYTF. The DNA for the CDR3 is TGTGCCAGCGCATCCCCGTCGGCAGGGATCTATGGCTACACCTTC. This chain links TRBV7-2 with TRBJ1-2; tentative D call: TRBD1 (5 bases). The CDR3 runs to 15 residues. Deletions cut 8 bases from V and 4 bases from J, with 20 bases between. The germline V gene encodes CDR1 SGHTA and CDR2 FQGNSA.